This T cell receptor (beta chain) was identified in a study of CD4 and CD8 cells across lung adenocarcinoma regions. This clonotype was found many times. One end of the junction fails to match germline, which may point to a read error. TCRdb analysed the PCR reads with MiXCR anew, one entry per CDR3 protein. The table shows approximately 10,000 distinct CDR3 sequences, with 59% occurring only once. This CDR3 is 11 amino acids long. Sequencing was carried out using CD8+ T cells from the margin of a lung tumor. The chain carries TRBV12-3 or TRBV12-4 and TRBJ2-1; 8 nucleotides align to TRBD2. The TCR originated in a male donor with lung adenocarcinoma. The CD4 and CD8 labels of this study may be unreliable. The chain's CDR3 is CASSLSTSAYF. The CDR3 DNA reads TGTGCCAGCAGTTTGTCGACTAGCGCCTACTTC.